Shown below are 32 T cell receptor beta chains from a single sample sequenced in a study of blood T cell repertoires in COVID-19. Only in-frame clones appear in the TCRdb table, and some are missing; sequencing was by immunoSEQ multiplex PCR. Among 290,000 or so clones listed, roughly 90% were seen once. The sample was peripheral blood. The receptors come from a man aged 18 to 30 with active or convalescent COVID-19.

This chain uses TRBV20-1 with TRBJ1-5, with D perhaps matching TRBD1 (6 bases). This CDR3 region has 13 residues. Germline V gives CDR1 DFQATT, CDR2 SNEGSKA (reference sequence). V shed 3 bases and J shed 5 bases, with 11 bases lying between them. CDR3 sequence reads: CSASINRDQPQHF. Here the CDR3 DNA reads TGCAGTGCTAGTATTAACAGGGATCAGCCCCAGCATTTT.

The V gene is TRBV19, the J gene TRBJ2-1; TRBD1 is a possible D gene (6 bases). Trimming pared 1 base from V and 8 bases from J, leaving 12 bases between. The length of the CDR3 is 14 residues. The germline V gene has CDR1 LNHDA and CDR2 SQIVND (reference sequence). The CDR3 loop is CASSIGGPGDEQFF. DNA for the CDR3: TGTGCCAGTAGTATAGGGGGACCAGGGGATGAGCAGTTCTTC.

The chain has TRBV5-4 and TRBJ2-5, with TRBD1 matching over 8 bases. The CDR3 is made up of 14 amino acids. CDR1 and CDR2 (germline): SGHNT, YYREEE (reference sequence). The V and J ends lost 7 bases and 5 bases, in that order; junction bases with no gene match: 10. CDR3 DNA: TGTGCCAGCCGGATGGACAGGGCGGGCGAGACCCAGTACTTC. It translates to CASRMDRAGETQYF.

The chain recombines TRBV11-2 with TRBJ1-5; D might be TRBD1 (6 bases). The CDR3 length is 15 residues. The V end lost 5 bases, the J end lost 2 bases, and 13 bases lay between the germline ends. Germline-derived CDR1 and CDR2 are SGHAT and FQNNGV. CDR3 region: CASSPEGGGNQPQHF. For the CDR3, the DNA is TGTGCCAGCAGCCCCGAGGGGGGGGGCAATCAGCCCCAGCATTTT.

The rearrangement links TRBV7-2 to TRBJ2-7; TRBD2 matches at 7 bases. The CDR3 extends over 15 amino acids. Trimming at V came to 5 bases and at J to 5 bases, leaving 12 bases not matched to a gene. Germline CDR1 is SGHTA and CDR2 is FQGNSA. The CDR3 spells CASSLRGRGSHEQYF. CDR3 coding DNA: TGTGCCAGCAGCCTCCGAGGGCGGGGGTCCCACGAGCAGTACTTC.

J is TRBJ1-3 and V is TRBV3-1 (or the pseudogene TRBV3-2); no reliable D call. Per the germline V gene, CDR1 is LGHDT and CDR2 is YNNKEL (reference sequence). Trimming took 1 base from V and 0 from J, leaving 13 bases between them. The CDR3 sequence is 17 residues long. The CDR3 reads CASSQVGAGTSGNTIYF. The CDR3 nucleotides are TGTGCCAGCAGCCAAGTTGGAGCCGGAACCTCTGGAAACACCATATATTTT.

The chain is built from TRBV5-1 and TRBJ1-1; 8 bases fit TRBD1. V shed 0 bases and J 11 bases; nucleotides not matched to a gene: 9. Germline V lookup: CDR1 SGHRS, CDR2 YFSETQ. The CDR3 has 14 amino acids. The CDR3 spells CASSLVGTGANAFF. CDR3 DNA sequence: TGCGCCAGCAGCTTGGTTGGGACAGGCGCCAATGCTTTCTTT.

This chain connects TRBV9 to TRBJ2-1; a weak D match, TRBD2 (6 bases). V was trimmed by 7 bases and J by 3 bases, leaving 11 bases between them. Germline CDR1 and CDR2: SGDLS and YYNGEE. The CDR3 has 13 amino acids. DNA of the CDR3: TGTGCCAGCGGGGCTAGCGACTACAATGAGCAGTTCTTC. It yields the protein CASGASDYNEQFF.

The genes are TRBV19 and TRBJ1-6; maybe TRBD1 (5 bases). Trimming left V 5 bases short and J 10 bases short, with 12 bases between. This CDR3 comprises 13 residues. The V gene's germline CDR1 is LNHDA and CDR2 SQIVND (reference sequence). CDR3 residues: CASSLGLGSPLHF. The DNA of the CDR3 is TGTGCCAGTAGTTTGGGACTTGGGTCACCCCTCCACTTT.

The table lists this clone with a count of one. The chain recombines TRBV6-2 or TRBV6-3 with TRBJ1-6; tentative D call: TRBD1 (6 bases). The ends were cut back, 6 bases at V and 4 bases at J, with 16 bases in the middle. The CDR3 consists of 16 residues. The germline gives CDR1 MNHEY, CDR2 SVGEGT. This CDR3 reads CASSRRDTSYNSPLHF. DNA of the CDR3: TGTGCCAGCAGCCGCCGGGACACCTCTTATAATTCACCCCTCCACTTT.

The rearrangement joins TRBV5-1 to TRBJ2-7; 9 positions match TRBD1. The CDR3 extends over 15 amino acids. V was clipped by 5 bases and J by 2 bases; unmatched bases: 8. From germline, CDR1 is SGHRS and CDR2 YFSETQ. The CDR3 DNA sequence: TGCGCCAGCAGTGTGGGGGGACAGGGAACCTACGAGCAGTACTTC. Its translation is CASSVGGQGTYEQYF.

The CDR3 coding sequence is TGCAGCGTGCGACCTGGGACGGAGGGTGGCTACACCTTC. This translates into CSVRPGTEGGYTF. J is TRBJ1-2 and V is TRBV29-1; tentative D call: TRBD1 (5 bases). The germline V gene encodes CDR1 SQVTM and CDR2 ANQGSEA. The V end lost 6 bases, the J end lost 7 bases, and 18 bases lay between the germline ends. This CDR3 is built from 13 residues.

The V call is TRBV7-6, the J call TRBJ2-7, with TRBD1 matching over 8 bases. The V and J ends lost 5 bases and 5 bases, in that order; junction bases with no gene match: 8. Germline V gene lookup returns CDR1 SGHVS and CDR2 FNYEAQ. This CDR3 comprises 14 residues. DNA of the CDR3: TGTGCCAGCAGCCCCCGGGACAGGTTCCACGAGCAGTACTTC. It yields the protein CASSPRDRFHEQYF.

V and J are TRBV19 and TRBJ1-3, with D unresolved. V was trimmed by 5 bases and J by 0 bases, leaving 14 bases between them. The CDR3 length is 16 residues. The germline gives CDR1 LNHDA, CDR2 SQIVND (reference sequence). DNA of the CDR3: TGTGCCAGTAGTCCAACCCACTCGGGCTCTGGAAACACCATATATTTT. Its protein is CASSPTHSGSGNTIYF.

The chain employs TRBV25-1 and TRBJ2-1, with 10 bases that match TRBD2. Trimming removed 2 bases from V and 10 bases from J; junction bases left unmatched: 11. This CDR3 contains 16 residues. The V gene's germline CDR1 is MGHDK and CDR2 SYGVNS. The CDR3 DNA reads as TGTGCCAGCAGTGAACGACTCGGACTAGCGGATAAAGAGCAGTTCTTC. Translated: CASSERLGLADKEQFF.

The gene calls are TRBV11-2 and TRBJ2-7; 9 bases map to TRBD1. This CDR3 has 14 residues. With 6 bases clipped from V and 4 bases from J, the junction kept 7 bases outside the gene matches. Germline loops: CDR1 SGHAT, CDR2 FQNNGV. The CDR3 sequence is CASRQPGQGYEQYF. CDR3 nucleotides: TGTGCCAGCAGACAGCCGGGACAGGGATACGAGCAGTACTTC.

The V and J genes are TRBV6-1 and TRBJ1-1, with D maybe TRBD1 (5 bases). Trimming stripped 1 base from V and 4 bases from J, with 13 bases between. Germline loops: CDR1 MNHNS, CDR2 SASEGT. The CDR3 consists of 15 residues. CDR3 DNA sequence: TGTGCCAGCAGTGAAGGGCGGGTGGGGGGCACTGAAGCTTTCTTT. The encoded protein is CASSEGRVGGTEAFF.

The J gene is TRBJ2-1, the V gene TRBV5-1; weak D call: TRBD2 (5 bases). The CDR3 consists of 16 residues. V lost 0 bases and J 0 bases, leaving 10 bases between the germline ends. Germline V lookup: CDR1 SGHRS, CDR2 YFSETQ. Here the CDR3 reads CASSLAQRTSYNEQFF. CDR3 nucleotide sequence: TGCGCCAGCAGCTTGGCCCAGCGGACCTCCTACAATGAGCAGTTCTTC.

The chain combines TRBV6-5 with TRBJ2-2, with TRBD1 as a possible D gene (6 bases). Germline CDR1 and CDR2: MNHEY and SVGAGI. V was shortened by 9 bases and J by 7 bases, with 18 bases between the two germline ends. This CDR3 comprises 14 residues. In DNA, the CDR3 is TGTGCCAGTCTATTACAGGGAAGGGTCGGGGAGCTGTTTTTT. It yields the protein CASLLQGRVGELFF.

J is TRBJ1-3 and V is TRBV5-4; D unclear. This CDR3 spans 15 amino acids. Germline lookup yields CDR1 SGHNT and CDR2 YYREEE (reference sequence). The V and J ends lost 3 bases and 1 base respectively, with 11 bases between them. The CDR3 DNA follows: TGTGCCAGCAGCTCGTTCGGGGAATCTGGAAACACCATATATTTT. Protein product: CASSSFGESGNTIYF.

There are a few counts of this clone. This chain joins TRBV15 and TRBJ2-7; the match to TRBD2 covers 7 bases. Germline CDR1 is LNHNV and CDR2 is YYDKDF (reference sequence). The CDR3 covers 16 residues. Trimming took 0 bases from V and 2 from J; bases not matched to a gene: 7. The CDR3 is CATSRDSLARTYEQYF. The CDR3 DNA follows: TGTGCCACCAGCAGAGACTCACTAGCGCGAACCTACGAGCAGTACTTC. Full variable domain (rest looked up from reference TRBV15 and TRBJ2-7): DAMVIQNPRYQVTQFGKPVTLSCSQTLNHNVMYWYQQKSSQAPKLLFHYYDKDFNNEADTPDNFQSRRPNTSFCFLDIRSPGLGDTAMYLCATSRDSLARTYEQYFGPGTRLTVT.

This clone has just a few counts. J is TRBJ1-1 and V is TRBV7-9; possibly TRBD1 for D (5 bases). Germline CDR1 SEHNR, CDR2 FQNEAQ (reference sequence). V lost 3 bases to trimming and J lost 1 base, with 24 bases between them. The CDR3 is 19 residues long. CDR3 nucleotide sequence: TGTGCCAGCAGCTTCCCCAGCGGGCAGGGCGAACTTACGAACACTGAAGCTTTCTTT. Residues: CASSFPSGQGELTNTEAFF.

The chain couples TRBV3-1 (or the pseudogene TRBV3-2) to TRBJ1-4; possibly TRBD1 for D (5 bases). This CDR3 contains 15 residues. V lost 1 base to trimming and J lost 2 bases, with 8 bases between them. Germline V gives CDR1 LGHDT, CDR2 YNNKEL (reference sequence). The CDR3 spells CASSQVSGTNEKLFF. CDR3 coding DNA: TGTGCCAGCAGCCAAGTATCAGGGACTAATGAAAAACTGTTTTTT.

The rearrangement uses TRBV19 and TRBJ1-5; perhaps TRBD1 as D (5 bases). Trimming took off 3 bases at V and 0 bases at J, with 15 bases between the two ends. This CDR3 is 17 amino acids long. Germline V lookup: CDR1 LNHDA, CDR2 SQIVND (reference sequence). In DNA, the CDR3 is TGTGCCAGTAGTATTTATACAGGAACTTATAGCAATCAGCCCCAGCATTTT. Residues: CASSIYTGTYSNQPQHF.

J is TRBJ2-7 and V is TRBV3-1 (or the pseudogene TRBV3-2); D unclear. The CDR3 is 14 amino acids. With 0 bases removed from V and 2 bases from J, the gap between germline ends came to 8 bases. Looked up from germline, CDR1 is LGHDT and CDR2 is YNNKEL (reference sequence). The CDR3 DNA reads TGTGCCAGCAGCCAAGAAACGGTTGCCTACGAGCAGTACTTC. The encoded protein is CASSQETVAYEQYF.

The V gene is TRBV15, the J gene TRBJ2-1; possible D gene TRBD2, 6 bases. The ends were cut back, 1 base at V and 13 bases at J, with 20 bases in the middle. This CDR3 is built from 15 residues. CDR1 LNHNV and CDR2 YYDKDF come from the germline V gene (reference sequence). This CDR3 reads CATSRVLRGGNEQFF. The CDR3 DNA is TGTGCCACCAGCAGAGTCCTCCGAGGAGGGAACGAACAGTTCTTC.

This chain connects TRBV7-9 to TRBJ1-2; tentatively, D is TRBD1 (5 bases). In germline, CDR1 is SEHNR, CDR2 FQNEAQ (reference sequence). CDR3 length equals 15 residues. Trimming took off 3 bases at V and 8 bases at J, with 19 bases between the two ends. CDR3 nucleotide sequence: TGTGCCAGCAGCTTGGCTGGGACTCGACCCCGCGGCTACACCTTC. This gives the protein CASSLAGTRPRGYTF.

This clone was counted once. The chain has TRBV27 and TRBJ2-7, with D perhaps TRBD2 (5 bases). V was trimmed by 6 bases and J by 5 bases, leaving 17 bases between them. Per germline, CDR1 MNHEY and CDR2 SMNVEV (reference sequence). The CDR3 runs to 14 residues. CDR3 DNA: TGTGCCAGCAGCCTGCTTGCGGGTAACAACGAGCAGTACTTC. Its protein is CASSLLAGNNEQYF.

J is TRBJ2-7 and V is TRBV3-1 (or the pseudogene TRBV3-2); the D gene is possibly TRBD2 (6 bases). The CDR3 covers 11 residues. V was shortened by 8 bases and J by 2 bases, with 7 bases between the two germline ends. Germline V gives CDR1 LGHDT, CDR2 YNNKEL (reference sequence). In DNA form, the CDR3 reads TGTGCCAGCCGCGGGGCCTACGAGCAGTACTTC. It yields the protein CASRGAYEQYF.

DNA for the CDR3: TGTGCCAGCAGAGACAGGGGGCAGATTAATTCACCCCTCCACTTT. Protein product: CASRDRGQINSPLHF. J is TRBJ1-6 and V is TRBV6-5; 10 bases match TRBD1. Trimming at V came to 6 bases and at J to 6 bases, leaving 5 bases not matched to a gene. The CDR3 contains 15 residues. Germline assignment: CDR1 MNHEY and CDR2 SVGAGI.

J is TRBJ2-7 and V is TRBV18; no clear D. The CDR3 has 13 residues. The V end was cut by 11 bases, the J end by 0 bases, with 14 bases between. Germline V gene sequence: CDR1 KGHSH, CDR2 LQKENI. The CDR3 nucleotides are TGTGCCTCCCGAAGTCGGAGCTCCTACGAGCAGTACTTC. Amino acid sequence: CASRSRSSYEQYF.

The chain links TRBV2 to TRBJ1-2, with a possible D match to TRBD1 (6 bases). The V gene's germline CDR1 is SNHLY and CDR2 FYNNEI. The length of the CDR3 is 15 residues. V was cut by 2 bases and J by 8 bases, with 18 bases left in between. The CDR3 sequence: CASSEFGRGSWGYTF. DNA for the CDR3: TGTGCCAGCAGTGAATTCGGCAGGGGAAGTTGGGGCTACACCTTC.